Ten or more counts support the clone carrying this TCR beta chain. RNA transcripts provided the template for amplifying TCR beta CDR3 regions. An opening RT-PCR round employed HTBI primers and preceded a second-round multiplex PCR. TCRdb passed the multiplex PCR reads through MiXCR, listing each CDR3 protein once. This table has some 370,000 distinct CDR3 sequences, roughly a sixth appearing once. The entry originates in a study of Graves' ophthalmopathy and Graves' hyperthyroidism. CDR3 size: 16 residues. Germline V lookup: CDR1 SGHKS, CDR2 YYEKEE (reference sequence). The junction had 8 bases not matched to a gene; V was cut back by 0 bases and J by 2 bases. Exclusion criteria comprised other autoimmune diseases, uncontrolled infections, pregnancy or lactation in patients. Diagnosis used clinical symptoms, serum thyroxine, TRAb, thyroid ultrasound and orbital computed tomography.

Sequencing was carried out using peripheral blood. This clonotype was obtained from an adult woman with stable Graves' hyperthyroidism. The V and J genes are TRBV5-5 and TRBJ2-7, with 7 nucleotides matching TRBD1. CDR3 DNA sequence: TGTGCCAGCAGCTTGGGCTGCTACAGGGGTACCTACGAGCAGTACTTC. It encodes CASSLGCYRGTYEQYF.